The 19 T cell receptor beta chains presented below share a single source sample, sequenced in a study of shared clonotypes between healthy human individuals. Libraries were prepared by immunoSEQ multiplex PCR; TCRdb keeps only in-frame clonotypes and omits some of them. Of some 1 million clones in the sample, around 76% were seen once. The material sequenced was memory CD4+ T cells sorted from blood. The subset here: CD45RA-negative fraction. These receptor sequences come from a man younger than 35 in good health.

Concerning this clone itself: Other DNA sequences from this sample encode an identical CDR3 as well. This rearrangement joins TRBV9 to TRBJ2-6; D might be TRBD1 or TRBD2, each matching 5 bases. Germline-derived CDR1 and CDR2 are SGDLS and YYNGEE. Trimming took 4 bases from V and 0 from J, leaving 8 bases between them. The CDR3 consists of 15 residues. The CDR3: CASSPGSSGANVLTF. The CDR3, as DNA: TGTGCCAGCAGCCCAGGGAGCTCTGGGGCCAACGTCCTGACTTTC.

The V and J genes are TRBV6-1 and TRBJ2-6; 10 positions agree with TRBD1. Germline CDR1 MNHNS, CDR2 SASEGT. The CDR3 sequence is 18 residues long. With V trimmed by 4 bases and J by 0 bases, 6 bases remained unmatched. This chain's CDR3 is CASSVEDRGSSGANVLTF. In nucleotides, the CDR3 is TGTGCCAGCAGTGTAGAGGACAGGGGGAGCTCTGGGGCCAACGTCCTGACTTTC.

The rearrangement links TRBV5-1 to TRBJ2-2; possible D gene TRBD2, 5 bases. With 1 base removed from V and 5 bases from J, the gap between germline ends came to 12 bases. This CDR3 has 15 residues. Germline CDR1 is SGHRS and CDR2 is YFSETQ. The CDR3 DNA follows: TGCGCCAGCAGCTTGTATAGCGTGGGTACCGGGGAGCTGTTTTTT. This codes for CASSLYSVGTGELFF.

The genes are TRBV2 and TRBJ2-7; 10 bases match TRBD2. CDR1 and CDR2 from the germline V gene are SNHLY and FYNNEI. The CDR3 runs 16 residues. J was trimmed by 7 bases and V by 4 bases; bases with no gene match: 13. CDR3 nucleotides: TGTGCCAGCAGTGGCCCTAGCGGGAGAACCCCTAAGGAGCAGTACTTC. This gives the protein CASSGPSGRTPKEQYF.

The CDR3 bases are TGCGCCAGCACCCTTGTCATAGCGGGAACGAACACCGGGGAGCTGTTTTTT. This codes for CASTLVIAGTNTGELFF. The gene calls are TRBV10-2 and TRBJ2-2; 8 bases match TRBD2. The CDR3 is 17 amino acids. Losses at the gene ends were 7 bases for V and 0 bases for J; bases not matched to a gene: 10. The germline gives CDR1 WSHSY, CDR2 SAAADI.

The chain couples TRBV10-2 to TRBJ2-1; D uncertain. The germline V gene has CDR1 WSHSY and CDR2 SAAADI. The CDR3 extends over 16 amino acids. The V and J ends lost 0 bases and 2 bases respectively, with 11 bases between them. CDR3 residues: CASSESLSAAYNEQFF. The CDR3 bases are TGCGCCAGCAGTGAGTCGTTGTCGGCCGCCTACAATGAGCAGTTCTTC.

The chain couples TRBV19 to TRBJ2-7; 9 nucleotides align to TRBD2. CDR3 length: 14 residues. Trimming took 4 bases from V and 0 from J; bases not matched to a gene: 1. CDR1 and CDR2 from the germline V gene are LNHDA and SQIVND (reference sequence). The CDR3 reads CASSSSGSSYEQYF. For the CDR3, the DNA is TGTGCCAGTAGTAGTAGCGGGAGCTCCTACGAGCAGTACTTC.

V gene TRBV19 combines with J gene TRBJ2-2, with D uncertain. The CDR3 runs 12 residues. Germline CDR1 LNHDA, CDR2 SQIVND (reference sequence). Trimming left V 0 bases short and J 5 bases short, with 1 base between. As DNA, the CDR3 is TGTGCCAGTAGTATAGAGACCGGGGAGCTGTTTTTT. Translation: CASSIETGELFF.

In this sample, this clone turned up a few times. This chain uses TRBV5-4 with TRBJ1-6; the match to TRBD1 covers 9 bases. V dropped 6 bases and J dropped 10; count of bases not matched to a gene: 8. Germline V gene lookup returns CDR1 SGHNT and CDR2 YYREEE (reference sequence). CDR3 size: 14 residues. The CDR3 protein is CASTPGQGESPLHF. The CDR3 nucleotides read TGTGCCAGCACCCCGGGACAGGGAGAATCACCCCTCCACTTT.

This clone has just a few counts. CDR3 region: CAWSVFRRAEAFF. The CDR3, as DNA: TGTGCCTGGAGCGTATTCCGTCGGGCTGAAGCTTTCTTT. The V gene is TRBV30, the J gene TRBJ1-1; D remains unclear. This CDR3 has 13 residues. Germline loops: CDR1 GTSNPN, CDR2 SVGIG (reference sequence). Trimming removed 3 bases at V and 6 bases at J, with 14 bases between.

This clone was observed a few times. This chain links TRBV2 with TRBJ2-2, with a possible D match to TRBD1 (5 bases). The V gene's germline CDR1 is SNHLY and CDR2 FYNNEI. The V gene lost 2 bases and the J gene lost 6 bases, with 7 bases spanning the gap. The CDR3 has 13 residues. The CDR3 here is CASSEYRPGELFF. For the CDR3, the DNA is TGTGCCAGCAGTGAATACAGGCCCGGGGAGCTGTTTTTT. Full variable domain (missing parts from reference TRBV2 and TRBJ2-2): EPEVTQTPSHQVTQMGQEVILRCVPISNHLYFYWYRQILGQKVEFLVSFYNNEISEKSEIFDDQFSVERPDGSNFTLKIRSTKLEDSAMYFCASSEYRPGELFFGEGSRLTVL.

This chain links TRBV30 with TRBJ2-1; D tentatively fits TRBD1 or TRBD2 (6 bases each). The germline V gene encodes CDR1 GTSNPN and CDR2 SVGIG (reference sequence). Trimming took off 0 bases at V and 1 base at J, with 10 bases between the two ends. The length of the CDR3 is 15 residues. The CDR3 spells CAWSVKGGSYNEQFF. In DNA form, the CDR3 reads TGTGCCTGGAGTGTAAAAGGGGGGTCCTACAATGAGCAGTTCTTC.

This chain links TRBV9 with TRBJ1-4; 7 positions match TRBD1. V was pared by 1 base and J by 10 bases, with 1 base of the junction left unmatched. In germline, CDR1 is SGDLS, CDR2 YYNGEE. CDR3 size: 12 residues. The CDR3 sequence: CASSVSGGKLFF. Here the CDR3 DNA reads TGTGCCAGCAGCGTATCAGGGGGAAAACTGTTTTTT.

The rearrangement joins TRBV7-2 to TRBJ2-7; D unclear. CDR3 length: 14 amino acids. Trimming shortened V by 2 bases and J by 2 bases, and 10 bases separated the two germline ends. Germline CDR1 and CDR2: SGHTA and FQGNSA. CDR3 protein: CASSLTLGTYEQYF. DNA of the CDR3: TGTGCCAGCAGCTTAACTCTGGGTACCTACGAGCAGTACTTC.

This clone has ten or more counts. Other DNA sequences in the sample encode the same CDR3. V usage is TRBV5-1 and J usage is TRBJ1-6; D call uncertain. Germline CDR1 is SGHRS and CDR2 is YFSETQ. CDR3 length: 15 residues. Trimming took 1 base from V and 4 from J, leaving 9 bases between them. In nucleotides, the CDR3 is TGCGCCAGCAGCTTGTTGGGCAGTTATAATTCACCCCTCCACTTT. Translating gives CASSLLGSYNSPLHF.

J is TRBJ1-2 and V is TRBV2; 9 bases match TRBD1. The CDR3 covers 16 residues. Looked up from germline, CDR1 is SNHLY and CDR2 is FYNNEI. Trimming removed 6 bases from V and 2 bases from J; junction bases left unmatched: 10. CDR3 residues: CASRGTGLNSNYGYTF. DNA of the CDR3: TGTGCCAGCAGGGGGACAGGGTTAAATTCAAACTATGGCTACACCTTC.

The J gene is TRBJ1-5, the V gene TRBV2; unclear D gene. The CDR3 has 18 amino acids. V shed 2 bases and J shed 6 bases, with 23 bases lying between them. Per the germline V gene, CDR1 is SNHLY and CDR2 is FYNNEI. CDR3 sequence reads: CASSEMPTAGAEVQPQHF. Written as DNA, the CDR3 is TGTGCCAGCAGTGAAATGCCGACGGCGGGCGCGGAGGTTCAGCCCCAGCATTTT.

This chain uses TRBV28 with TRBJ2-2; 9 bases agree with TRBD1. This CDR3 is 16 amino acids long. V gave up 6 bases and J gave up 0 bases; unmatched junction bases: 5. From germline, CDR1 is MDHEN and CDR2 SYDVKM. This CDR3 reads CASRFRDRANTGELFF. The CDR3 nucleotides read TGTGCCAGCAGGTTCCGGGACAGGGCGAACACCGGGGAGCTGTTTTTT.

CDR3 in amino acids: CASSQEYQETQYF. The CDR3 region has the DNA TGCGCCAGTAGTCAGGAGTACCAAGAGACCCAGTACTTC. The chain couples TRBV5-1 to TRBJ2-5; D is unresolved. Trimming took 8 bases from V and 0 from J, leaving 11 bases between them. The CDR3 length is 13 residues. The germline CDR1 and CDR2 sequences are SGHRS and YFSETQ.